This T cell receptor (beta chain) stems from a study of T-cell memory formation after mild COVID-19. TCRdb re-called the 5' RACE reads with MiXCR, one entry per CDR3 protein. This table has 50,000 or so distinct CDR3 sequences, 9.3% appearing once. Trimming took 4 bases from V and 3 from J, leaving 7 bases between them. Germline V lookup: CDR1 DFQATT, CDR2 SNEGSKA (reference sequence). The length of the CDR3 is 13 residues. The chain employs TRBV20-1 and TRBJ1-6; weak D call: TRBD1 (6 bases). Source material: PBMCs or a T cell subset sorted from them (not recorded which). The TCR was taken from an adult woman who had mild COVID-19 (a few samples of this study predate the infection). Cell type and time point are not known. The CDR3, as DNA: TGCAGTGCTAAACAGGGCTATAATTCACCCCTCCACTTT. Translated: CSAKQGYNSPLHF.